The 12 T cell receptor beta chains below were found in one sample sequenced in a study of T-cell memory formation after mild COVID-19. Each CDR3 protein gets one entry after TCRdb re-called the 5' RACE reads with MiXCR. This sample has some 68,000 distinct CDR3 sequences; over 15% occur once, and the top ten carry about 31%. Sequenced sample: PBMCs or a T cell subset sorted from them (not recorded which). These receptors were obtained from an adult woman who had mild COVID-19 (a few samples of this study predate the infection). Cell type and time point are not known.

V gene TRBV2 combines with J gene TRBJ2-2; TRBD2 matches at 12 bases. This CDR3 spans 20 amino acids. The V and J ends lost 4 bases and 0 bases, in that order; junction bases with no gene match: 12. CDR1 and CDR2 from the germline V gene are SNHLY and FYNNEI. The chain's CDR3 is CASSVFRTSGINANTGELFF. CDR3 nucleotides: TGTGCCAGCAGTGTATTTCGGACTAGCGGGATTAACGCGAACACCGGGGAGCTGTTTTTT. The variable domain in full, completed from reference TRBV2 and TRBJ2-2, reads EPEVTQTPSHQVTQMGQEVILRCVPISNHLYFYWYRQILGQKVEFLVSFYNNEISEKSEIFDDQFSVERPDGSNFTLKIRSTKLEDSAMYFCASSVFRTSGINANTGELFFGEGSRLTVL.

The chain joins TRBV4-3 to TRBJ2-1; TRBD2 matches 8 bases. The J segment lost 3 bases and the V segment lost 3 bases, leaving 10 bases of the junction unmatched. The CDR3 is 17 residues long. The V gene's germline CDR1 is LGHNA and CDR2 YSLEER. CDR3 sequence: CASSQNPGTRGYNEQFF. CDR3 DNA: TGCGCCAGCAGCCAGAACCCCGGGACTAGGGGCTACAATGAGCAGTTCTTC.

J is TRBJ2-7 and V is TRBV7-2; 9 nucleotides agree with TRBD1. CDR1 is SGHTA, CDR2 FQGNSA, per germline. V trimming: 5 bases; J trimming: 4 bases; junction bases outside the gene matches: 9. The CDR3 runs to 15 residues. The CDR3 region is CASSPTGQGLYEQYF. In nucleotides, the CDR3 is TGTGCCAGCAGCCCAACGGGACAGGGATTATACGAGCAGTACTTC.

Here the CDR3 reads CSASGGPGQGSLQETQYF. The CDR3 bases are TGCAGTGCTTCAGGGGGACCAGGACAGGGATCCCTCCAAGAGACCCAGTACTTC. The V call is TRBV20-1, the J call TRBJ2-5; 8 positions match TRBD1. Germline trimming cut 5 bases from V and 1 base from J; bases unmatched to any gene: 18. This CDR3 is built from 18 residues. CDR1 DFQATT and CDR2 SNEGSKA come from the germline V gene (reference sequence).

Only a few counts were recorded for this clonotype. The chain is built from TRBV5-1 and TRBJ2-1; D is undetermined. The CDR3 contains 15 residues. Germline CDR1 and CDR2: SGHRS and YFSETQ. V was cut by 4 bases and J by 4 bases, with 15 bases left in between. DNA of the CDR3: TGCGCCAGCAGCCTCGGACCGGACCGATACAATGAGCAGTTCTTC. This translates into CASSLGPDRYNEQFF.

The rearrangement links TRBV29-1 to TRBJ2-2; no clear D. The CDR3 totals 15 residues. Germline loops: CDR1 SQVTM, CDR2 ANQGSEA. V was cut by 1 base and J by 4 bases, with 13 bases left in between. DNA for the CDR3: TGCAGCGTTGAAGTACCGGGCAGAAGCACCGGGGAGCTGTTTTTT. It encodes CSVEVPGRSTGELFF.

The chain links TRBV9 to TRBJ2-3, with TRBD2 matching over 13 bases. CDR3 length: 19 amino acids. Trimming removed 0 bases from V and 5 bases from J; junction bases left unmatched: 12. Germline lookup yields CDR1 SGDLS and CDR2 YYNGEE. The CDR3 coding sequence is TGTGCCAGCAGCGTAGAGGGAGGAGGACTAGCGGGGGATCTAGATACGCAGTATTTT. Amino acids: CASSVEGGGLAGDLDTQYF.

The chain combines TRBV9 with TRBJ2-3; 8 nucleotides line up with TRBD2. This CDR3 spans 16 amino acids. With 8 bases clipped from V and 5 bases from J, the junction kept 16 bases outside the gene matches. Germline V gene sequence: CDR1 SGDLS, CDR2 YYNGEE. In DNA form, the CDR3 reads TGTGCCAGTTCCCACCCCGGGGGGGCGCAGGGAGATACGCAGTATTTT. Protein product: CASSHPGGAQGDTQYF.

There are many counts of this clonotype. The chain employs TRBV4-1 and TRBJ2-2, with TRBD1 matching over 7 bases. CDR3 length: 13 amino acids. V trimming: 4 bases; J trimming: 7 bases; junction bases outside the gene matches: 3. Germline V gene data show CDR1 as MGHRA and CDR2 as YSYEKL. The DNA for the CDR3 is TGCGCCAGCAGCCGACAGGGTAGCGGGGAGCTGTTTTTT. Protein sequence: CASSRQGSGELFF.

The rearrangement joins TRBV2 to TRBJ2-5, with 10 bases fitting TRBD2. Germline V gene lookup returns CDR1 SNHLY and CDR2 FYNNEI. V lost 4 bases, J lost 5 bases, and 16 bases stayed unmatched. This CDR3 has 18 amino acids. The CDR3 DNA sequence: TGTGCCAGCAGTGGCCCTAGCGGGAGAGGTGAGGCTGGTGAGACCCAGTACTTC. Amino acid sequence: CASSGPSGRGEAGETQYF.

The V and J genes are TRBV30 and TRBJ2-2, with D possibly being TRBD2 (5 bases). This CDR3 is 13 amino acids long. V was cut by 5 bases and J by 1 base, with 8 bases left in between. Germline V gives CDR1 GTSNPN, CDR2 SVGIG (reference sequence). CDR3 in DNA: TGTGCCTGGGAGGGCAAGAACACCGGGGAGCTGTTTTTT. Encoded protein: CAWEGKNTGELFF.

The V and J genes are TRBV24-1 and TRBJ2-2, with D maybe TRBD2 (5 bases). The germline V gene has CDR1 KGHDR and CDR2 SFDVKD. V was clipped by 8 bases and J by 5 bases, with 11 bases between them. This CDR3 comprises 13 residues. The CDR3 region is CATTRSGTGELFF. CDR3 bases: TGTGCCACCACGCGGTCGGGAACCGGGGAGCTGTTTTTT.